The 3 T cell receptor beta chains below all came from one sample that was sequenced in a study of blood T cells in healthy people across ages. PCR was performed a second time for roughly 6 to 12 cycles using a sample-barcoded 5' primer and a J-beta primer mix. A single record per CDR3 protein comes from TCRdb applying MiXCR to the 5' RACE reads. The sample has 380,000 or so distinct CDR3 sequences, 45% to 60% seen once. Sequenced material: blood. The receptor source for this set is a man in his 60s in good health.

The chain recombines TRBV27 with TRBJ2-7; D perhaps matches TRBD2 (5 bases). CDR1 and CDR2 from the germline V gene are MNHEY and SMNVEV (reference sequence). V was clipped by 5 bases and J by 6 bases, with 17 bases between them. The CDR3 extends over 14 amino acids. The CDR3 DNA sequence: TGTGCCAGCAGTAACGCCGTCCCGGGATCCGAGCAGTACTTC. This encodes CASSNAVPGSEQYF.

Only a few counts were recorded for this clonotype. The chain combines TRBV7-2 with TRBJ2-7, with 10 bases identical to TRBD2. The CDR3 covers 15 residues. V was pared by 5 bases and J by 4 bases, with 8 bases of the junction left unmatched. Per germline, CDR1 SGHTA and CDR2 FQGNSA. The CDR3 region is CASSRLAGVGYEQYF. CDR3 DNA: TGTGCCAGCAGCCGTCTAGCGGGAGTGGGATACGAGCAGTACTTC.

The chain couples TRBV4-1 to TRBJ2-3; 10 bases are shared with TRBD2. Trimming removed 3 bases from V and 1 base from J; junction bases left unmatched: 22. Germline lookup yields CDR1 MGHRA and CDR2 YSYEKL. The length of the CDR3 is 22 residues. CDR3 protein: CASSHRSLAGTENPGGTDTQYF. CDR3 nucleotides: TGCGCCAGCAGCCATCGATCACTAGCGGGGACGGAGAACCCCGGGGGCACAGATACGCAGTATTTT.